Presented here are 17 T cell receptor beta chains from one specimen sequenced in a study of blood T cell repertoires in COVID-19. Method: immunoSEQ multiplex PCR; TCRdb's copy keeps in-frame clones and lacks some. The data contain tens of thousands of clones, around 81% of them singletons. Sequenced sample: peripheral blood. The receptors shown here come from an older woman with acute or convalescent COVID-19.

A single count supports this clone. This chain uses TRBV7-9 with TRBJ2-7; weak D call: TRBD1 (5 bases). CDR1 and CDR2 (germline): SEHNR, FQNEAQ (reference sequence). The CDR3 totals 15 residues. V was cut by 5 bases and J by 6 bases, with 20 bases left in between. The CDR3, as DNA: TGTGCCAGCAGCCCATCGGTTGGTTCCCAGGGCGAGCAGTACTTC. Protein: CASSPSVGSQGEQYF.

The sample holds a few counts of this clone. The V call is TRBV18, the J call TRBJ2-1; 8 bases agree with TRBD1. Trimming cost V 0 bases and J 3 bases; bases outside gene matches: 4. From germline, CDR1 is KGHSH and CDR2 LQKENI. This CDR3 has 16 residues. The CDR3 loop reads CASSPPAGGIYNEQFF. The CDR3 nucleotides read TGTGCCAGCTCACCACCGGCAGGGGGCATCTACAATGAGCAGTTCTTC.

The rearrangement links TRBV2 to TRBJ1-4, with 9 nucleotides matching TRBD1. The ends lost 5 bases at V and 4 bases at J; junction bases unmatched: 8. CDR1 SNHLY and CDR2 FYNNEI come from the germline V gene. CDR3 length equals 16 residues. CDR3 sequence (DNA): TGTGCCAGCAGTCCGGACAGGGGTTATGGTAATGAAAAACTGTTTTTT. This encodes CASSPDRGYGNEKLFF.

The chain employs TRBV3-1 (or the pseudogene TRBV3-2) and TRBJ2-1; no definite D call. Trimming cost V 2 bases and J 9 bases, with 11 bases left between them. The CDR3 runs 13 residues. Per germline, CDR1 LGHDT and CDR2 YNNKEL (reference sequence). CDR3 sequence reads: CASSQTTRGEQFF. The CDR3, as DNA: TGTGCCAGCAGCCAAACTACGCGTGGTGAGCAGTTCTTC.

The chain recombines TRBV7-2 with TRBJ1-5; 9 nucleotides match TRBD1. Germline CDR1 SGHTA, CDR2 FQGNSA. This CDR3 has 15 residues. V shed 1 base, J shed 2 bases, and the junction held 0 bases outside the gene matches. The CDR3 DNA reads TGTGCCAGCAGCTTAGGGACAGGGGGCAATCAGCCCCAGCATTTT. Translated, it gives CASSLGTGGNQPQHF.

V gene TRBV11-2 combines with J gene TRBJ2-1; weak D call: TRBD1 (6 bases). The germline V and J ends were trimmed by 6 bases and 7 bases, with 19 bases remaining between them. This CDR3 comprises 15 residues. CDR1 is SGHAT and CDR2 is FQNNGV in the germline V gene. DNA of the CDR3: TGTGCCAGCAGTCGTACCGCCAACACAGGGAATGAGCAGTTCTTC. Translation gives CASSRTANTGNEQFF.

This chain uses TRBV5-1 with TRBJ1-1; no clear D gene. CDR1 is SGHRS, CDR2 YFSETQ, per germline. V shed 7 bases and J shed 5 bases, with 21 bases lying between them. The CDR3 is 15 residues long. CDR3 DNA sequence: TGCGCCAGCCACATCCGGCCGACCTCGGGGACTGAAGCTTTCTTT. Protein: CASHIRPTSGTEAFF.

The rearrangement joins TRBV9 to TRBJ2-7, with 9 positions matching TRBD1. After removal of 5 bases from V and 4 bases from J, the junction contained 4 bases not matched to a gene. The CDR3 spans 13 residues. Germline V gives CDR1 SGDLS, CDR2 YYNGEE. The CDR3 region has the DNA TGTGCCAGCAGTTCCGGGACAGGGTACGAGCAGTACTTC. It specifies CASSSGTGYEQYF.

The CDR3 DNA reads TGCGCCAGCAGGCGGATAGATAATTCACCCCTCCACTTT. Protein: CASRRIDNSPLHF. The V and J genes are TRBV10-2 and TRBJ1-6; D ambiguous. Trimming took off 6 bases at V and 5 bases at J, with 8 bases between the two ends. Germline V gene sequence: CDR1 WSHSY, CDR2 SAAADI. The CDR3 has 13 amino acids.

In its sample, this clone was seen a few times. This sequence joins TRBV2 and TRBJ2-7; D possibly corresponds to TRBD1 (5 bases). V was shortened by 4 bases and J by 1 base, with 23 bases between the two germline ends. The CDR3 totals 18 residues. Germline values: CDR1 SNHLY, CDR2 FYNNEI. The CDR3 DNA sequence: TGTGCCAGCAGTGGGTCTGTCCAGGGCAGGAGTAAGTCCTACGAGCAGTACTTC. Its translation: CASSGSVQGRSKSYEQYF.

The chain recombines TRBV7-2 with TRBJ2-7, with 7 bases aligning to TRBD2. The CDR3 consists of 13 residues. The germline gives CDR1 SGHTA, CDR2 FQGNSA. V gave up 3 bases and J gave up 7 bases; unmatched junction bases: 6. The CDR3 is CASSLGRGGEQYF. The CDR3 nucleotides are TGTGCCAGCAGCTTGGGGAGGGGCGGAGAGCAGTACTTC.

The V and J genes are TRBV5-6 and TRBJ2-2; 7 bases are a match to TRBD1. The trim removed 1 base at V and 3 bases at J, leaving 3 bases unmatched. This CDR3 has 15 residues. The germline V gene has CDR1 SGHDT and CDR2 YYEEEE. In DNA form, the CDR3 reads TGTGCCAGCAGCTTGTTTGACAGGGACACCGGGGAGCTGTTTTTT. Protein sequence: CASSLFDRDTGELFF.

This clone appeared a few times. The J gene is TRBJ1-1, the V gene TRBV7-9; maybe TRBD1 (6 bases). This CDR3 contains 14 residues. V was pared by 4 bases and J by 1 base, with 10 bases between. From germline, CDR1 is SEHNR and CDR2 FQNEAQ (reference sequence). In nucleotides, the CDR3 is TGTGCCAGCAGCTCAGGGGCGTCGAACACTGAAGCTTTCTTT. Its translation: CASSSGASNTEAFF.

A word on this clone: Distinct nucleotide sequences in the sample also encode this CDR3. The chain has TRBV9 and TRBJ2-1; 7 bases match TRBD2. Germline CDR1 SGDLS, CDR2 YYNGEE. The CDR3 is 15 residues long. V lost 2 bases, J lost 0 bases, and 2 bases stayed unmatched. The CDR3 bases are TGTGCCAGCAGCGTCGGGACTACCTCCTACAATGAGCAGTTCTTC. It specifies CASSVGTTSYNEQFF.

The sample holds one count of this clone. V gene TRBV7-9 combines with J gene TRBJ2-3, with D hard to call. CDR1 is SEHNR, CDR2 FQNEAQ, per germline (reference sequence). With 5 bases removed from V and 0 bases from J, the gap between germline ends came to 3 bases. The CDR3 loop spans 12 amino acids. In DNA, the CDR3 is TGTGCCAGCAGCCGTAGCACAGATACGCAGTATTTT. The encoded protein is CASSRSTDTQYF.

The chain couples TRBV19 to TRBJ2-2; possible D gene TRBD2, 6 bases. Trimming stripped 3 bases from V and 6 bases from J, with 11 bases between. The CDR3 has 14 residues. Germline values: CDR1 LNHDA, CDR2 SQIVND (reference sequence). The DNA for the CDR3 is TGTGCCAGTAGTATCTCGGGGGAGGCCGGGGAGCTGTTTTTT. Protein sequence: CASSISGEAGELFF. Complete variable domain (other parts from reference TRBV19 and TRBJ2-2): DGGITQSPKYLFRKEGQNVTLSCEQNLNHDAMYWYRQDPGQGLRLIYYSQIVNDFQKGDIAEGYSVSREKKESFPLTVTSAQKNPTAFYLCASSISGEAGELFFGEGSRLTVL.

This chain uses TRBV6-1 with TRBJ1-2, with D uncertain. Trimming took 3 bases from V and 8 from J, leaving 7 bases between them. The length of the CDR3 is 11 residues. CDR1 MNHNS and CDR2 SASEGT come from the germline V gene. CDR3 DNA: TGTGCCAGCAGTGAGACTGCGGGCTACACCTTC. Translation gives CASSETAGYTF.